The 6 T cell receptor beta chains reported below all come from one sample, sequenced in a study of post-analysis software for immune sequencing data. The antigens of these receptors remain unknown. The TCR beta cDNA libraries contained unique molecular identifiers. TCRdb called the PCR reads again in MiXCR, with one record for every CDR3 protein. Of around 770,000 distinct CDR3 sequences in the sample, about 43% were seen once. The study's findings and limits: Controls showed lower frequencies than patients for four to six TRBV segments, and TRBV5-6, TRBV5-1 and TRBV20-1 were among these.

Sample: blood. The origin of the receptors is a girl aged 5 to 17 with multiple sclerosis.

CDR3 sequence: CATSTKTGIVNQPQHF. The DNA for the CDR3 is TGTGCCACCAGCACTAAGACAGGGATCGTCAATCAGCCCCAGCATTTT. The chain is built from TRBV15 and TRBJ1-5; 7 nucleotides align to TRBD1. Germline loops: CDR1 LNHNV, CDR2 YYDKDF (reference sequence). The trim removed 4 bases at V and 3 bases at J, leaving 9 bases unmatched. CDR3 length equals 16 residues.

This clonotype was counted between two and nine times. This chain joins TRBV11-2 and TRBJ2-4; 9 bases agree with TRBD2. The DNA end is more similar to TRBJ2-7, so the J call may be wrong. The CDR3 sequence is 16 residues long. Germline lookup yields CDR1 SGHAT and CDR2 FQNNGV. The CDR3 here is CASRNPASGTSDEQYF. The CDR3, as DNA: TGTGCCAGCCGAAACCCGGCTAGCGGGACTTCTGACGAGCAGTACTTC.

The J gene is TRBJ1-4, the V gene TRBV6-1; D is possibly TRBD1 (5 bases). The CDR3 sequence is 15 residues long. Germline CDR1 and CDR2: MNHNS and SASEGT. V was cut by 7 bases and J by 8 bases, with 20 bases left in between. CDR3 loop: CASNDNGAAGEKLFF. CDR3 DNA: TGTGCCAGCAATGACAACGGGGCCGCGGGCGAAAAACTGTTTTTT.

This clonotype was observed a handful of times. CDR3 protein: CASRGRLRAQPQHF. The CDR3 bases are TGCGCCAGCAGAGGAAGGCTCAGGGCTCAGCCCCAGCATTTT. This chain connects TRBV10-1 to TRBJ1-5, with D tentatively TRBD1 (5 bases). The CDR3 sequence is 14 residues long. CDR1 and CDR2 from the germline V gene are WNHNN and SYGVQD (reference sequence). The V gene lost 6 bases and the J gene lost 6 bases, with 15 bases spanning the gap.

This chain uses TRBV6-5 with TRBJ1-1; D unclear. The ends were cut back, 0 bases at V and 4 bases at J, with 12 bases in the middle. CDR3 length equals 15 residues. Germline lookup yields CDR1 MNHEY and CDR2 SVGAGI. The CDR3 sequence is CASSYSGEQSTEAFF. The CDR3 coding sequence is TGTGCCAGCAGTTACTCCGGGGAACAAAGCACTGAAGCTTTCTTT.

This sequence joins TRBV12-3 or TRBV12-4 and TRBJ2-3, with unresolved D. The V end lost 5 bases, the J end lost 1 base, and 10 bases lay between the germline ends. CDR3 length equals 14 residues. The CDR3 DNA reads TGTGCCAGCAGTCGAGGTCCGGGCACAGATACGCAGTATTTT. Translation: CASSRGPGTDTQYF.